This T cell receptor beta chain was identified during a study of OX40 agonist ivuxolimab in advanced cancers. Profiled with immunoSEQ multiplex PCR; TCRdb holds only in-frame clones, not every one. The sample contains about 35,000 clones, approximately 72% of which appear only once. The V gene lost 7 bases and the J gene lost 13 bases, with 14 bases spanning the gap. This CDR3 has 11 amino acids. CDR1 is MGHDK and CDR2 is SYGVNS in the germline V gene. The chain is built from TRBV25-1 and TRBJ2-1; D is perhaps TRBD1 or TRBD2 (6 bases each). Sequencing used CD4+ or CD8+ T cells sorted from blood, obtained in a trial of the OX40 agonist ivuxolimab. The TCR was taken from an adult with an advanced solid tumor such as melanoma, head and neck, liver or kidney cancer. CDR3: CASISRGRQFF. The CDR3 coding sequence is TGTGCCAGCATATCTCGGGGGCGTCAGTTCTTC.